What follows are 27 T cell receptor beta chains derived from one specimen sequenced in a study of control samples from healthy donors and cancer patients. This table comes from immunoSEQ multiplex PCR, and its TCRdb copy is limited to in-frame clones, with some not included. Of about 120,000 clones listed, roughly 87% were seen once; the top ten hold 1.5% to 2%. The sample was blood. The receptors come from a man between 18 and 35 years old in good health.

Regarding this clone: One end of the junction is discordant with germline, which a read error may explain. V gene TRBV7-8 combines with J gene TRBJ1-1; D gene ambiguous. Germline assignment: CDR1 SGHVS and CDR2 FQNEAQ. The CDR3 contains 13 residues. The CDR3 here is CAGSPLRNTEAFF. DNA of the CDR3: TGTGCCGGCAGCCCACTCAGGAACACTGAAGCTTTCTTT.

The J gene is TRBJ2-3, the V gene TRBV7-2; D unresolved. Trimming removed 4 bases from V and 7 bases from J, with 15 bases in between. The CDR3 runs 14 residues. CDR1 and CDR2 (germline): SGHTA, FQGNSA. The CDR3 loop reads CASSSGPPPYTQYF. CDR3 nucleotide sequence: TGTGCCAGCAGCTCCGGACCTCCACCGTATACGCAGTATTTT.

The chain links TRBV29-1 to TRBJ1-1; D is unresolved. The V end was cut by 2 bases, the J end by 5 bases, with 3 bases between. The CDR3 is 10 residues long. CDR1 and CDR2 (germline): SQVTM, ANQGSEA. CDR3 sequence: CSVEKTEAFF. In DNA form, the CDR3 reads TGCAGCGTTGAAAAGACTGAAGCTTTCTTT.

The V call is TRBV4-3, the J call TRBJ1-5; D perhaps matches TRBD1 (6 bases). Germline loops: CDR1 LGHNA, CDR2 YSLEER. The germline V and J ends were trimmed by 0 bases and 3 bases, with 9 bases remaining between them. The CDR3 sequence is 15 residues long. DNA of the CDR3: TGCGCCAGCAGCCAAGATCCAGGGGACAATCAGCCCCAGCATTTT. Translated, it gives CASSQDPGDNQPQHF.

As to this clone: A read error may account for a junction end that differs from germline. The CDR3 DNA reads as TGCAGTGCTGTCACCAGGGTTGGCAGAATCTTC. This encodes CSAVTRVGRIF. The V call is TRBV20-1, the J call TRBJ2-7; D possibly corresponds to TRBD1 (5 bases). The CDR3 extends over 11 amino acids. Per the germline V gene, CDR1 is DFQATT and CDR2 is SNEGSKA (reference sequence).

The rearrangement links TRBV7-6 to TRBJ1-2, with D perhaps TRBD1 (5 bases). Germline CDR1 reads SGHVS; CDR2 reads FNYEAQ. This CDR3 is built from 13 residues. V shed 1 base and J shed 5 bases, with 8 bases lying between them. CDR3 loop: CASSLEGAYGYTF. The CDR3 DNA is TGTGCCAGCAGCTTAGAAGGGGCATATGGCTACACCTTC.

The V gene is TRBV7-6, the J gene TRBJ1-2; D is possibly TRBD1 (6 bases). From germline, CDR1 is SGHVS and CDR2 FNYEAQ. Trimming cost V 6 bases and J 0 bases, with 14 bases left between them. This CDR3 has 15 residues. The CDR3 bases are TGTGCCAGCAGTTCCTCCACAGGGTCTAACTATGGCTACACCTTC. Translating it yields CASSSSTGSNYGYTF. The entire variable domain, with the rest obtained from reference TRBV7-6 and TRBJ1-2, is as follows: GAGVSQSPRYKVTKRGQDVALRCDPISGHVSLYWYRQALGQGPEFLTYFNYEAQQDKSGLPNDRFSAERPEGSISTLTIQRTEQRDSAMYRCASSSSTGSNYGYTFGSGTRLTVV.

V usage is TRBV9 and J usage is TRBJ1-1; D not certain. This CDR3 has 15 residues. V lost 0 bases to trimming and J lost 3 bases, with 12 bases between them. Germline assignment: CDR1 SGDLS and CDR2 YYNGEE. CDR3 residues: CASSVEEGGYTEAFF. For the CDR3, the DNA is TGTGCCAGCAGCGTAGAAGAGGGAGGGTACACTGAAGCTTTCTTT.

As DNA, the CDR3 is TGTGCCAGCAGTTTTGCGAATTCACCCCTCCACTTT. This codes for CASSFANSPLHF. The V gene is TRBV27, the J gene TRBJ1-6, with unresolved D. This CDR3 is 12 amino acids long. Germline V lookup: CDR1 MNHEY, CDR2 SMNVEV (reference sequence). Trimming removed 3 bases at V and 7 bases at J, with 4 bases between.

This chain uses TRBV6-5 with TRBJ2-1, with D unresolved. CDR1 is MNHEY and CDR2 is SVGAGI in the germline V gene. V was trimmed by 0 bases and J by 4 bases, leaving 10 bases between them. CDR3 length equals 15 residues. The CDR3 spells CASSYSRLGYNEQFF. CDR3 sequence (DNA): TGTGCCAGCAGTTACTCCAGGTTGGGATACAATGAGCAGTTCTTC.

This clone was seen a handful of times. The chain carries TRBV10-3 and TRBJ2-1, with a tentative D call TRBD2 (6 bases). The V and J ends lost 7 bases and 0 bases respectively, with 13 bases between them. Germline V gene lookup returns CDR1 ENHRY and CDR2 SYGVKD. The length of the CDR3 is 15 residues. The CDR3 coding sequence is TGTGCCATCACTAGGGACTGGAGCTCCTACAATGAGCAGTTCTTC. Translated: CAITRDWSSYNEQFF.

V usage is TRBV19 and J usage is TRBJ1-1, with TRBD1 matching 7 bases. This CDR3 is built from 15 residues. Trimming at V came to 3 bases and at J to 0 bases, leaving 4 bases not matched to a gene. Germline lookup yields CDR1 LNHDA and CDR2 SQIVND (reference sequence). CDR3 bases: TGTGCCAGTAGTATCCACAGGGGTATGAACACTGAAGCTTTCTTT. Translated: CASSIHRGMNTEAFF.

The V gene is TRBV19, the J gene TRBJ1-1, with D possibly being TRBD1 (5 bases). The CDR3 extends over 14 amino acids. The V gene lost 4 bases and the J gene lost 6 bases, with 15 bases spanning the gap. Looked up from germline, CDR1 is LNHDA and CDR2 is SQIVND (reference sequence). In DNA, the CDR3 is TGTGCCAGTAGTACTCCAATTCAGGGAGCTGAAGCTTTCTTT. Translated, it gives CASSTPIQGAEAFF.

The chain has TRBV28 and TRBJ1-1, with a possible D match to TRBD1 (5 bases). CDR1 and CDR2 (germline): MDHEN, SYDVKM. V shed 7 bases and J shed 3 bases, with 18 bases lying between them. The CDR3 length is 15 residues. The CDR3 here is CASTIGAVLDTEAFF. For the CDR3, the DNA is TGTGCCAGCACCATTGGGGCAGTTCTCGACACTGAAGCTTTCTTT.

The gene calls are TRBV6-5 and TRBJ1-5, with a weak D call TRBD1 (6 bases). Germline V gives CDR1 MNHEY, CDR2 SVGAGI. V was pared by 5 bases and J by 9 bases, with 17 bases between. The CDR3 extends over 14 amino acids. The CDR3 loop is CASSPQDRNWPQHF. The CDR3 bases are TGTGCCAGCAGTCCCCAGGACAGAAATTGGCCCCAGCATTTT.

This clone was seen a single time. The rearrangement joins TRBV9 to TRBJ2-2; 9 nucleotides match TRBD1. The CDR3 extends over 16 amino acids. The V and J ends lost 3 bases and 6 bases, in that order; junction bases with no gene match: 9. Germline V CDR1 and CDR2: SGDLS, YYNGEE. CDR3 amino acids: CASSDTGGDFAGELFF. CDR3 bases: TGTGCCAGCAGCGACACAGGGGGCGATTTCGCCGGGGAGCTGTTTTTT.

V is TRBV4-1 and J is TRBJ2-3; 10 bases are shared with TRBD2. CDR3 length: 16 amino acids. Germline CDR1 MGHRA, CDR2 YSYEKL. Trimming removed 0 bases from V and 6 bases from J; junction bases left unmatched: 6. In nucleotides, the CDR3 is TGCGCCAGCAGCCAAGAGGCTAGCGGGAGCATCGATACGCAGTATTTT. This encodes CASSQEASGSIDTQYF.

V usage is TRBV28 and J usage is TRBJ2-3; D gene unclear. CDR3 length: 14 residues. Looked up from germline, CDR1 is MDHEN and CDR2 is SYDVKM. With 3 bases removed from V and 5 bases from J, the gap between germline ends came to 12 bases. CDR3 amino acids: CASSFGSNRDTQYF. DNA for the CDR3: TGTGCCAGCAGTTTTGGGTCCAACAGAGATACGCAGTATTTT.

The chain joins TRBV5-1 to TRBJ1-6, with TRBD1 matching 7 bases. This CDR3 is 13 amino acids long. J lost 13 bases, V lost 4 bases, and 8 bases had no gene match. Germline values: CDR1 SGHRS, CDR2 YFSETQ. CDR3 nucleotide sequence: TGCGCCAGCAGCCAAGGGACAGCGGCTCCCCTCCACTTT. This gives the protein CASSQGTAAPLHF.

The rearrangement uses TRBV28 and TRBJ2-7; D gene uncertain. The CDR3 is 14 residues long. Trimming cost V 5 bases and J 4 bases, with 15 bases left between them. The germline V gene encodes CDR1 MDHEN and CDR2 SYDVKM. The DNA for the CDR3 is TGTGCCAGCAGTCGCGGTAGGATCATTTACGAGCAGTACTTC. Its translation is CASSRGRIIYEQYF.

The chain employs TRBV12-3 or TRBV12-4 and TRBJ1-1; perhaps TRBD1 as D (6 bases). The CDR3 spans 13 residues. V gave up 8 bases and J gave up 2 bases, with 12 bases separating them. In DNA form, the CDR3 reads TGTGCCAGCGAGGGGGGGGACAACACTGAAGCTTTCTTT. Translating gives CASEGGDNTEAFF.

In DNA form, the CDR3 reads TGTGCCAGCAGCCAAGGGGTAGGGAGTGAAAAACTGTTTTTT. Translated, it gives CASSQGVGSEKLFF. The rearrangement links TRBV3-1 (or the pseudogene TRBV3-2) to TRBJ1-4; no clear D. The CDR3 length is 14 residues. Germline-derived CDR1 and CDR2 are LGHDT and YNNKEL (reference sequence). Deletions cut 1 base from V and 7 bases from J, with 10 bases between.

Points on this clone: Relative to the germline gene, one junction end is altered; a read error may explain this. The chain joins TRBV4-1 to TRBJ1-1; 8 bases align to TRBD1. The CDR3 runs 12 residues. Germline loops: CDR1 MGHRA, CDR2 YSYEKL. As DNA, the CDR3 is TGCGCCAGCAGCCAAGACCCCGGACAGGGCCATTTT. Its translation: CASSQDPGQGHF.

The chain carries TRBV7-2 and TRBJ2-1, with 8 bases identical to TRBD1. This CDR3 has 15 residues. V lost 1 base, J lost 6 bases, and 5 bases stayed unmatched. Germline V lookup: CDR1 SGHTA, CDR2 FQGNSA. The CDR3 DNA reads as TGTGCCAGCAGCTTAGGGCAGGGGGCCCCCAATGAGCAGTTCTTC. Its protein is CASSLGQGAPNEQFF.

The CDR3 DNA reads as TGTGCCAGCAGCTTGGGCAGGGTTTCGAACGAGCAGTACTTC. This gives the protein CASSLGRVSNEQYF. The chain is built from TRBV5-6 and TRBJ2-7; D might be TRBD1 (5 bases). Per germline, CDR1 SGHDT and CDR2 YYEEEE. V lost 0 bases and J 5 bases, leaving 12 bases between the germline ends. The CDR3 extends over 14 amino acids.

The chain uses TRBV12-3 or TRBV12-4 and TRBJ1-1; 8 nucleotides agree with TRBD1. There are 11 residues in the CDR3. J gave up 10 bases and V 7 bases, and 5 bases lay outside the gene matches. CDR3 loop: CASNSDRVAFF. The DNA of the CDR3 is TGTGCCAGCAACTCGGACAGGGTAGCTTTCTTT.

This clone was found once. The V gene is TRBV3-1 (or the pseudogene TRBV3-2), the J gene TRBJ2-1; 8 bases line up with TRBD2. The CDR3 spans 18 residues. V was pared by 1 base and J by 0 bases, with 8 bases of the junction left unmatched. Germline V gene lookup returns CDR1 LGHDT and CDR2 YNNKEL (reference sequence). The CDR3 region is CASSQGGRGGSSYNEQFF. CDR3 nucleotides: TGTGCCAGCAGCCAAGGAGGCCGCGGGGGGAGCTCCTACAATGAGCAGTTCTTC.